Presented here are 14 T cell receptor beta chains from one specimen sequenced in a study of blood T cell repertoires in COVID-19. Produced via immunoSEQ multiplex PCR; TCRdb's table is partial and in-frame only. The table includes roughly 500,000 clones, 80% to 90% detected once. Specimen: peripheral blood. These receptor sequences come from a man between 18 and 35 years old with COVID-19, enrolled during active disease.

The chain combines TRBV24-1 with TRBJ2-5; 10 nucleotides match TRBD2. CDR3 length equals 17 residues. Per germline, CDR1 KGHDR and CDR2 SFDVKD. J was trimmed by 5 bases and V by 3 bases; bases with no gene match: 11. CDR3 protein: CATSDTSLAGVGETQYF. The CDR3 DNA is TGTGCCACCAGTGATACGAGTCTAGCGGGGGTTGGGGAGACCCAGTACTTC.

The chain is built from TRBV12-3 or TRBV12-4 and TRBJ2-1; TRBD2 agrees at 7 bases. V lost 3 bases and J lost 8; bases outside the gene matches: 4. The CDR3 totals 13 residues. The chain's CDR3 is CASSFTGRDEQFF. The CDR3 DNA sequence: TGTGCCAGCAGTTTCACGGGGAGGGATGAGCAGTTCTTC.

The chain couples TRBV7-9 to TRBJ1-1; D is unresolved. Trimming stripped 3 bases from V and 1 base from J, with 6 bases between. The CDR3 length is 13 residues. Germline values: CDR1 SEHNR, CDR2 FQNEAQ (reference sequence). The DNA for the CDR3 is TGTGCCAGCAGCTTGGCTTGGAACACTGAAGCTTTCTTT. Translating it yields CASSLAWNTEAFF.

This chain connects TRBV4-2 to TRBJ2-2; 10 bases align to TRBD2. CDR3 size: 16 residues. Germline V CDR1 and CDR2: LGHNA, YNFKEQ. With V trimmed by 0 bases and J by 4 bases, 2 bases remained unmatched. The DNA for the CDR3 is TGTGCCAGCAGCCAAGAACTAGCGGGGATCACCGGGGAGCTGTTTTTT. Translating it yields CASSQELAGITGELFF.

Only one count was recorded for this clone. The rearrangement uses TRBV5-4 and TRBJ2-1; the match to TRBD2 covers 11 bases. V gave up 4 bases and J gave up 4 bases; unmatched junction bases: 4. This CDR3 has 15 residues. The germline V gene encodes CDR1 SGHNT and CDR2 YYREEE (reference sequence). CDR3 nucleotide sequence: TGTGCCAGCAGCATCCTAGCGGGAGGATACAATGAGCAGTTCTTC. It encodes CASSILAGGYNEQFF.

This chain uses TRBV18 with TRBJ2-5; D is perhaps TRBD1 (5 bases). Germline V lookup: CDR1 KGHSH, CDR2 LQKENI. The CDR3 loop spans 14 amino acids. Trimming took off 4 bases at V and 3 bases at J, with 12 bases between the two ends. The CDR3 loop reads CASSQGLGKETQYF. The CDR3 bases are TGTGCCAGCTCACAGGGGCTTGGGAAAGAGACCCAGTACTTC.

The chain links TRBV15 to TRBJ1-1; the D is unclear. This CDR3 spans 15 amino acids. Trimming stripped 0 bases from V and 0 bases from J, with 8 bases between. Germline CDR1 and CDR2: LNHNV and YYDKDF (reference sequence). CDR3 residues: CATSREGSMNTEAFF. In nucleotides, the CDR3 is TGTGCCACCAGCAGAGAAGGGAGCATGAACACTGAAGCTTTCTTT.

J is TRBJ1-2 and V is TRBV5-1; 9 nucleotides agree with TRBD1. The CDR3 contains 15 residues. The germline CDR1 and CDR2 sequences are SGHRS and YFSETQ. V lost 4 bases, J lost 6 bases, and 10 bases stayed unmatched. DNA for the CDR3: TGCGCCAGCAGCGAACAGGGGGCGGTGTCGGATGGCTACACCTTC. This sequence encodes CASSEQGAVSDGYTF.

This rearrangement joins TRBV6-5 to TRBJ2-7; 7 bases line up with TRBD2. The J segment lost 3 bases and the V segment lost 6 bases, leaving 11 bases of the junction unmatched. The germline CDR1 and CDR2 sequences are MNHEY and SVGAGI. The CDR3 sequence is 15 residues long. The DNA for the CDR3 is TGTGCCAGCAGGTTGGGTCCTAGCGGAGGCTACGAGCAGTACTTC. Its translation is CASRLGPSGGYEQYF.

The V and J genes are TRBV24-1 and TRBJ1-1, with 10 bases identical to TRBD1. V was pared by 2 bases and J by 6 bases, with 5 bases of the junction left unmatched. CDR3 length: 15 residues. Germline lookup yields CDR1 KGHDR and CDR2 SFDVKD. Written as DNA, the CDR3 is TGTGCCACCAGTGATTCCGGGACAGGGGATTCTGAAGCTTTCTTT. Translating it yields CATSDSGTGDSEAFF.

The chain is built from TRBV14 and TRBJ2-2; TRBD2 agrees at 7 bases. V shed 1 base, J shed 5 bases, and the junction held 7 bases outside the gene matches. CDR3 length equals 16 residues. Germline V gene sequence: CDR1 SGHDN, CDR2 FVKESK. The CDR3 DNA is TGTGCCAGCAGCCAAGTCAACCTAGCGGTTACCGGGGAGCTGTTTTTT. Amino acid sequence: CASSQVNLAVTGELFF.

There are a few counts of this clone. The chain couples TRBV6-6 to TRBJ2-2; no clear D gene. V shed 2 bases and J shed 7 bases, with 14 bases lying between them. Germline assignment: CDR1 MNHNY and CDR2 SVGAGI (reference sequence). The CDR3 spans 15 residues. The CDR3 reads CASSYVRRVNGELFF. DNA for the CDR3: TGTGCCAGCAGTTACGTCCGACGGGTAAACGGGGAGCTGTTTTTT.

The gene calls are TRBV9 and TRBJ2-7; no firm D call. The germline CDR1 and CDR2 sequences are SGDLS and YYNGEE. This CDR3 contains 14 residues. Trimming left V 4 bases short and J 1 base short, with 12 bases between. CDR3 amino acids: CASSPAGGSYEQYF. The DNA for the CDR3 is TGTGCCAGCAGCCCCGCTGGCGGTTCCTACGAGCAGTACTTC. The whole variable domain, filled in from reference TRBV9 and TRBJ2-7, reads DSGVTQTPKHLITATGQRVTLRCSPRSGDLSVYWYQQSLDQGLQFLIQYYNGEERAKGNILERFSAQQFPDLHSELNLSSLELGDSALYFCASSPAGGSYEQYFGPGTRLTVT.

Here the CDR3 reads CSAPALGYTF. As DNA, the CDR3 is TGCAGTGCTCCCGCCCTAGGCTACACCTTC. This chain uses TRBV20-1 with TRBJ1-2; unclear D gene. The CDR3 is made up of 10 amino acids. V was cut by 5 bases and J by 8 bases, with 9 bases left in between. CDR1 is DFQATT and CDR2 is SNEGSKA in the germline V gene (reference sequence).